These 27 T cell receptor beta chains originate from one sample sequenced in a study of blood T cells in healthy people across ages. Alongside a J-beta primer mix, a sample-barcoded 5' primer served in a second PCR lasting about 6 to 12 cycles. A single record per CDR3 protein comes from TCRdb applying MiXCR to the 5' RACE reads. Of roughly 860,000 distinct CDR3 sequences listed, about 62% are singletons. The sample was blood. Every receptor here comes from a man aged 30 to 39 in good health.

This clonotype has a handful of counts. The CDR3 loop reads CASSLARSAGINSYEQYF. CDR3 in DNA: TGTGCCAGCAGCTTAGCGCGTAGTGCGGGGATCAACTCCTACGAGCAGTACTTC. The chain joins TRBV7-2 to TRBJ2-7; the D gene is possibly TRBD2 (6 bases). V lost 0 bases, J lost 0 bases, and 18 bases lay in between. Germline lookup yields CDR1 SGHTA and CDR2 FQGNSA. This CDR3 region has 18 residues. The full variable domain, rest sourced from reference TRBV7-2 and TRBJ2-7, is GAGVSQSPSNKVTEKGKDVELRCDPISGHTALYWYRQSLGQGLEFLIYFQGNSAPDKSGLPSDRFSAERTGGSVSTLTIQRTQQEDSAVYLCASSLARSAGINSYEQYFGPGTRLTVT.

This clonotype was observed a few times. The chain combines TRBV5-6 with TRBJ1-1; D not certain. The V end was cut by 3 bases, the J end by 6 bases, with 9 bases between. The CDR3 consists of 12 residues. Germline V lookup: CDR1 SGHDT, CDR2 YYEEEE. CDR3 protein: CASSSQPSEAFF. The DNA for the CDR3 is TGTGCCAGCAGCTCCCAACCATCTGAAGCTTTCTTT.

The rearrangement uses TRBV27 and TRBJ2-5; D not certain. The DNA end is more similar to TRBJ2-7, so the J call may be wrong. The germline V gene has CDR1 MNHEY and CDR2 SMNVEV (reference sequence). The CDR3 loop spans 14 amino acids. CDR3 bases: TGTGCCCCTCCCCCAAGGTCGCGTGTCTACGAGCAGTACTTC. Encoded protein: CAPPPRSRVYEQYF.

The chain recombines TRBV6-2 or TRBV6-3 with TRBJ1-5; 10 bases line up with TRBD1. The CDR3 loop spans 15 amino acids. The V segment lost 6 bases and the J segment 2 bases; nucleotides outside the gene matches: 4. Germline values: CDR1 MNHEY, CDR2 SVGEGT. CDR3 DNA sequence: TGTGCCAGCAGCTGGACAGGGGGGGGCAATCAGCCCCAGCATTTT. Its translation is CASSWTGGGNQPQHF.

V gene TRBV2 combines with J gene TRBJ2-7; D gene uncertain. Germline V gene sequence: CDR1 SNHLY, CDR2 FYNNEI. The CDR3 loop spans 14 amino acids. V was shortened by 3 bases and J by 2 bases, with 11 bases between the two germline ends. The CDR3 loop reads CASSDSSSTYEQYF. The CDR3 DNA sequence: TGTGCCAGCAGTGATTCGTCCAGCACCTACGAGCAGTACTTC.

J is TRBJ1-1 and V is TRBV5-1, with TRBD1 identical over 7 bases. Germline V gives CDR1 SGHRS, CDR2 YFSETQ. V shed 3 bases and J 6 bases; nucleotides not matched to a gene: 14. The CDR3 length is 16 residues. Written as DNA, the CDR3 is TGCGCCAGCAGCTGGGGGGGACAGATGGGTTCTTCTGAAGCTTTCTTT. Translated: CASSWGGQMGSSEAFF. Based on the CDR3 plus reference TRBV5-1 and TRBJ1-1, the full variable domain is KAGVTQTPRYLIKTRGQQVTLSCSPISGHRSVSWYQQTPGQGLQFLFEYFSETQRNKGNFPGRFSGRQFSNSRSEMNVSTLELGDSALYLCASSWGGQMGSSEAFFGQGTRLTVV.

The rearrangement joins TRBV27 to TRBJ1-6; D uncertain. The V gene's germline CDR1 is MNHEY and CDR2 SMNVEV (reference sequence). V was shortened by 5 bases and J by 4 bases, with 12 bases between the two germline ends. The CDR3 contains 15 residues. The CDR3 nucleotides are TGTGCCAGCAGTCGAGGCTCACCTTATAATTCACCCCTCCACTTT. Protein product: CASSRGSPYNSPLHF.

V gene TRBV7-6 combines with J gene TRBJ2-5, with 8 bases aligning to TRBD2. J was trimmed by 5 bases and V by 5 bases; bases with no gene match: 19. Germline V gives CDR1 SGHVS, CDR2 FNYEAQ. This CDR3 spans 18 amino acids. CDR3 sequence (DNA): TGTGCCAGCAGCCGATTCTCCTTTGGCGGGGGGAACGAGGAGACCCAGTACTTC. This sequence encodes CASSRFSFGGGNEETQYF.

The chain uses TRBV7-2 and TRBJ2-7, with D perhaps matching TRBD1 (6 bases). CDR1 is SGHTA and CDR2 is FQGNSA in the germline V gene. The V gene lost 4 bases and the J gene lost 5 bases, with 18 bases spanning the gap. This CDR3 has 15 amino acids. The CDR3 bases are TGTGCCAGCAGCTCGTCCCCAGGGGTTGCCCACGAGCAGTACTTC. Encoded protein: CASSSSPGVAHEQYF.

The chain is built from TRBV20-1 and TRBJ2-5, with 14 bases that match TRBD2. This CDR3 spans 19 amino acids. V lost 7 bases, J lost 2 bases, and 18 bases stayed unmatched. Germline V gene sequence: CDR1 DFQATT, CDR2 SNEGSKA (reference sequence). The CDR3 is CSGSRWHMTSGGAQETQYF. In nucleotides, the CDR3 is TGCAGTGGTAGTAGATGGCACATGACTAGCGGGGGGGCACAAGAGACCCAGTACTTC.

Comments on this clonotype: The junction and the germline gene differ at one end; a read error may be behind it. The DNA of the CDR3 is TGCGCCAGCAGTACCTTCGGGGAGCAACCGTTAAACTATGGCTACACCTTC. It encodes CASSTFGEQPLNYGYTF. The chain has TRBV6-1 and TRBJ1-2; no definite D call. In germline, CDR1 is MNHNS, CDR2 SASEGT. The CDR3 has 17 amino acids.

V is TRBV12-3 or TRBV12-4 and J is TRBJ2-5; D gene unclear. The J call may be mistaken, given a closer DNA end match to TRBJ2-7. The CDR3 contains 13 residues. This chain's CDR3 is CASSLERVNEQYF. The CDR3 coding sequence is TGTGCCAGCAGTTTAGAAAGGGTGAACGAGCAGTACTTC.

The CDR3 bases are TGTGCCAGCAGCCCGGGGGACCTTGGCAATCAGCCCCAGCATTTT. Translated, it gives CASSPGDLGNQPQHF. V is TRBV12-3 or TRBV12-4 and J is TRBJ1-5; D may be TRBD1 (5 bases). This CDR3 has 15 residues. V gave up 6 bases and J gave up 2 bases, with 14 bases separating them.

The V and J genes are TRBV29-1 and TRBJ2-7; D possibly corresponds to TRBD1 (6 bases). The germline V gene has CDR1 SQVTM and CDR2 ANQGSEA. V shed 7 bases and J shed 5 bases, with 21 bases lying between them. CDR3 length equals 14 residues. CDR3 residues: CSAKGPQGSHEQYF. In DNA form, the CDR3 reads TGCAGCGCCAAAGGCCCACAGGGTAGCCACGAGCAGTACTTC.

As to this clonotype: Germline and junction disagree at one end, which may indicate a read error. This chain links TRBV12-3 or TRBV12-4 with TRBJ2-1, with D unclear. The CDR3 loop spans 14 amino acids. The chain's CDR3 is CASRQKGMRNGQFF. CDR3 sequence (DNA): TGTGCCAGCAGGCAGAAAGGGATGAGGAATGGGCAGTTCTTC.

The chain recombines TRBV27 with TRBJ2-5, with 10 bases fitting TRBD2. The J call may be mistaken, given a closer DNA end match to TRBJ2-7. This CDR3 is built from 15 residues. Germline CDR1 is MNHEY and CDR2 is SMNVEV (reference sequence). This CDR3 reads CASRLSAGGRHEQYF. CDR3 sequence (DNA): TGTGCCAGCAGACTTTCAGCGGGGGGGCGTCACGAGCAGTACTTC.

The gene calls are TRBV20-1 and TRBJ1-6, with 7 bases aligning to TRBD1. With 5 bases clipped from V and 6 bases from J, the junction kept 10 bases outside the gene matches. Germline V gene data show CDR1 as DFQATT and CDR2 as SNEGSKA (reference sequence). This CDR3 is built from 15 residues. The CDR3 here is CSAARATGRNSPLHF. The CDR3 DNA sequence: TGCAGTGCTGCAAGAGCGACAGGGCGTAATTCACCCCTCCACTTT.

This clonotype has just a few counts. V usage is TRBV28 and J usage is TRBJ2-1, with D tentatively TRBD2 (5 bases). The CDR3 covers 14 residues. The germline gives CDR1 MDHEN, CDR2 SYDVKM. Trimming cost V 6 bases and J 5 bases, with 14 bases left between them. CDR3 in DNA: TGTGCCAGCAGGACCCCCGGACTCCACAATGAGCAGTTCTTC. Protein product: CASRTPGLHNEQFF.

The V gene is TRBV10-3, the J gene TRBJ2-1, with 9 bases aligning to TRBD2. Germline CDR1 is ENHRY and CDR2 is SYGVKD. CDR3 length: 15 residues. V gave up 5 bases and J gave up 9 bases; unmatched junction bases: 11. The CDR3 sequence is CAISPASGEYGEQFF. The CDR3 coding sequence is TGTGCCATCAGTCCGGCTAGCGGGGAGTACGGTGAGCAGTTCTTC.

The chain carries TRBV6-5 and TRBJ2-1, with TRBD2 matching over 12 bases. Germline loops: CDR1 MNHEY, CDR2 SVGAGI. The V segment lost 5 bases and the J segment 4 bases; nucleotides outside the gene matches: 3. The CDR3 runs 15 residues. CDR3 sequence reads: CASSRGTSGYNEQFF. CDR3 sequence (DNA): TGTGCCAGCAGTCGCGGGACTAGCGGGTACAATGAGCAGTTCTTC.

The CDR3 DNA sequence: TGTGCCAGCAGTCCCCCAGGAGTTGTAGCCAAAAACATTCAGTACTTC. Protein product: CASSPPGVVAKNIQYF. J is TRBJ2-4 and V is TRBV27; D not resolved. The CDR3 has 16 residues. Germline CDR1 and CDR2: MNHEY and SMNVEV (reference sequence). The ends were cut back, 5 bases at V and 0 bases at J, with 14 bases in the middle.

This chain links TRBV9 with TRBJ2-7, with D perhaps TRBD1 or TRBD2 (5 bases each). Trimming removed 4 bases from V and 2 bases from J, with 13 bases in between. The length of the CDR3 is 14 residues. Looked up from germline, CDR1 is SGDLS and CDR2 is YYNGEE. The CDR3, as DNA: TGTGCCAGCAGCCCCCCGGGGCCGACCTACGAGCAGTACTTC. Amino acid sequence: CASSPPGPTYEQYF.

This rearrangement joins TRBV11-1 to TRBJ2-3; D gene uncertain. Deletions cut 3 bases from V and 2 bases from J, with 18 bases between. The CDR3 length is 17 residues. The germline V gene encodes CDR1 SGHAT and CDR2 FQDESV (reference sequence). In nucleotides, the CDR3 is TGTGCCAGCAGCTTGTTCCGAGAAGCAGTTTTCACAGATACGCAGTATTTT. The encoded protein is CASSLFREAVFTDTQYF. The entire variable domain, with the rest obtained from reference TRBV11-1 and TRBJ2-3, is as follows: EAEVAQSPRYKITEKSQAVAFWCDPISGHATLYWYRQILGQGPELLVQFQDESVVDDSQLPKDRFSAERLKGVDSTLKIQPAELGDSAMYLCASSLFREAVFTDTQYFGPGTRLTVL.

This sequence joins TRBV9 and TRBJ2-5; D is unclear. The DNA matches TRBJ2-7 better at its end, which makes the J call doubtful. Germline CDR1 reads SGDLS; CDR2 reads YYNGEE. There are 13 residues in the CDR3. CDR3 in DNA: TGTGCCAGCAGCGTAGCTACTGGCACCGAGCAGTACTTC. Translation: CASSVATGTEQYF.

This rearrangement joins TRBV9 to TRBJ2-1; D not resolved. The germline V and J ends were trimmed by 0 bases and 7 bases, with 23 bases remaining between them. CDR1 and CDR2 from the germline V gene are SGDLS and YYNGEE. CDR3 length: 18 amino acids. This chain's CDR3 is CASSVGEERGWYGNEQFF. Written as DNA, the CDR3 is TGTGCCAGCAGCGTAGGCGAAGAAAGAGGTTGGTACGGTAATGAGCAGTTCTTC.

In its sample, this clonotype was seen once. The chain employs TRBV9 and TRBJ2-7; 9 bases fit TRBD1. The germline V gene has CDR1 SGDLS and CDR2 YYNGEE. The CDR3 consists of 15 residues. J lost 2 bases, V lost 3 bases, and 6 bases had no gene match. As DNA, the CDR3 is TGTGCCAGCAGCGCCCGGGACAGGGTCGCCTACGAGCAGTACTTC. It codes for CASSARDRVAYEQYF.

The V call is TRBV20-1, the J call TRBJ2-7, with TRBD2 matching 8 bases. From germline, CDR1 is DFQATT and CDR2 SNEGSKA (reference sequence). The ends lost 2 bases at V and 3 bases at J; junction bases unmatched: 0. The CDR3 is made up of 12 amino acids. CDR3 region: CSARRGGYEQYF. The CDR3 DNA is TGCAGTGCTAGACGGGGGGGCTACGAGCAGTACTTC.